This T cell receptor (beta chain) was found in a study of response to subunit inactivated influenza vaccine. Study-level results: Few new T cells, the authors suggested, are recruited by each seasonal influenza vaccination.

About this clonotype: Its antigen is undetermined.

TCRdb analysed the RT-PCR reads with MiXCR anew, one entry per CDR3 protein. Among 600,000 to 850,000 distinct CDR3 sequences listed, 12% to 15% were seen once. With 6 bases removed from V and 1 base from J, the gap between germline ends came to 22 bases. The CDR3 runs 18 residues. Germline loops: CDR1 SGHAT, CDR2 FQNNGV. The chain couples TRBV11-2 to TRBJ2-4; perhaps D is TRBD1 or TRBD2 (5 bases each). The sequencing here drew on PBMCs from blood, taken 14 to 15 days before vaccination. The receptor was isolated from a man in his forties or fifties who received an inactivated influenza vaccine. CDR3 nucleotides: TGTGCCAGCAGAAGGGTAGGGGCCGGGCCGGGGGCCAAAAACATTCAGTACTTC. It encodes CASRRVGAGPGAKNIQYF. The whole variable domain, filled in from reference TRBV11-2 and TRBJ2-4, reads EAGVAQSPRYKIIEKRQSVAFWCNPISGHATLYWYQQILGQGPKLLIQFQNNGVVDDSQLPKDRFSAERLKGVDSTLKIQPAKLEDSAVYLCASRRVGAGPGAKNIQYFGAGTRLSVL.